The next 21 T cell receptor beta chains were all read from a single sample in a study of beta chain features in type 1 diabetes. The authors reverse transcribed all of the isolated RNA, so sequencing captured expressed TCRB transcripts. Clones were read by immunoSEQ multiplex PCR, and TCRdb kept only the in-frame ones, dropping some. Of almost 350,000 clones listed, 6.5% to 10% are singletons. The material sequenced was central memory CD4+ T cells from blood. The source is a woman between 18 and 30 years old in good health.

At least ten counts were recorded for this clone. This sequence joins TRBV10-3 and TRBJ2-1, with TRBD2 identical over 9 bases. The trim removed 0 bases at V and 2 bases at J, leaving 5 bases unmatched. Per germline, CDR1 ENHRY and CDR2 SYGVKD. The CDR3 loop spans 17 amino acids. The CDR3 nucleotides read TGTGCCATCAGTGAGTCGAAGGCGGGAGGGCCCTACAATGAGCAGTTCTTC. Translating it yields CAISESKAGGPYNEQFF.

This clone was seen a handful of times. This sequence joins TRBV19 and TRBJ2-3; D is unclear. V lost 7 bases and J lost 6, with 11 bases in between. The germline V gene has CDR1 LNHDA and CDR2 SQIVND (reference sequence). The CDR3 extends over 12 amino acids. The CDR3 DNA sequence: TGTGCCAGTACCGCGTCCATGGATACGCAGTATTTT. It translates to CASTASMDTQYF.

This chain joins TRBV5-4 and TRBJ1-1; weak D call: TRBD1 (6 bases). The CDR3 loop spans 13 amino acids. Germline assignment: CDR1 SGHNT and CDR2 YYREEE (reference sequence). Trimming took off 3 bases at V and 5 bases at J, with 11 bases between the two ends. CDR3 sequence (DNA): TGTGCCAGCAGCTCGCAGGGGTGGACTGAAGCTTTCTTT. Protein sequence: CASSSQGWTEAFF.

This clone was seen a handful of times. This chain uses TRBV7-2 with TRBJ2-5; D not certain. Trimming removed 1 base from V and 5 bases from J, with 8 bases in between. The CDR3 sequence is 13 residues long. Germline V gives CDR1 SGHTA, CDR2 FQGNSA. This CDR3 reads CASSLGGTETQYF. In DNA form, the CDR3 reads TGTGCCAGCAGCTTAGGTGGAACCGAGACCCAGTACTTC.

Here the CDR3 DNA reads TGTGCCAGCAGCTTAGGTGGGGGGATCAATGAAAAACTGTTTTTT. This sequence encodes CASSLGGGINEKLFF. The chain couples TRBV11-2 to TRBJ1-4; the D gene is possibly TRBD1 (5 bases). The CDR3 is 15 residues long. Trimming shortened V by 1 base and J by 5 bases, and 11 bases separated the two germline ends. CDR1 and CDR2 from the germline V gene are SGHAT and FQNNGV.

This clone appeared many times. This rearrangement joins TRBV5-1 to TRBJ2-5; 10 nucleotides align to TRBD1. The germline gives CDR1 SGHRS, CDR2 YFSETQ. Trimming took 4 bases from V and 2 from J; bases not matched to a gene: 2. CDR3 size: 14 residues. The CDR3 bases are TGCGCCAGCAGCCCGGGACAGGGGCAAGAGACCCAGTACTTC. Protein product: CASSPGQGQETQYF.

This clone was observed a few times. This sequence joins TRBV14 and TRBJ2-5; D gene uncertain. The V gene lost 2 bases and the J gene lost 1 base, with 8 bases spanning the gap. Germline V gives CDR1 SGHDN, CDR2 FVKESK. The CDR3 sequence is 14 residues long. The CDR3 sequence is CASSQSRSQETQYF. The CDR3 DNA follows: TGTGCCAGCAGCCAAAGCCGGTCCCAAGAGACCCAGTACTTC.

V and J are TRBV6-5 and TRBJ1-2, with D perhaps TRBD1 (5 bases). Trimming removed 5 bases at V and 8 bases at J, with 18 bases between. From germline, CDR1 is MNHEY and CDR2 SVGAGI. The CDR3 covers 14 residues. The chain's CDR3 is CASSPLRAGFGYTF. The CDR3, as DNA: TGTGCCAGCAGTCCGCTCAGAGCAGGGTTCGGCTACACCTTC.

This clone was counted a few times. The chain links TRBV20-1 to TRBJ2-3; D gene unclear. Germline lookup yields CDR1 DFQATT and CDR2 SNEGSKA (reference sequence). This CDR3 region has 11 residues. Trimming pared 0 bases from V and 6 bases from J, leaving 4 bases between. CDR3 loop: CSARDPDTQYF. The CDR3 DNA sequence: TGCAGTGCTAGAGATCCCGATACGCAGTATTTT.

The sample holds a few counts of this clone. This chain links TRBV9 with TRBJ2-5; 9 bases agree with TRBD2. J gave up 11 bases and V 0 bases, and 11 bases lay outside the gene matches. CDR3 size: 15 residues. The germline CDR1 and CDR2 sequences are SGDLS and YYNGEE. CDR3 region: CASSVVAGGPTEQYF. As DNA, the CDR3 is TGTGCCAGCAGCGTAGTGGCGGGAGGGCCTACTGAGCAGTACTTC.

This clone has only a few counts. CDR3 nucleotide sequence: TGTGCCAGCAGCTTAGCCCGGGGGTACGAGCAGTACTTC. As protein: CASSLARGYEQYF. The rearrangement joins TRBV7-2 to TRBJ2-7; D may be TRBD2 (6 bases). The CDR3 is made up of 13 amino acids. CDR1 is SGHTA, CDR2 FQGNSA, per germline. V was trimmed by 0 bases and J by 4 bases, leaving 7 bases between them.

V and J are TRBV27 and TRBJ2-3; 9 bases line up with TRBD1. The CDR3 is 16 amino acids. Germline values: CDR1 MNHEY, CDR2 SMNVEV (reference sequence). J gave up 6 bases and V 5 bases, and 12 bases lay outside the gene matches. The CDR3 sequence: CASSPGTGKRVDTQYF. The CDR3 DNA reads TGTGCCAGCAGTCCAGGGACAGGGAAAAGGGTGGATACGCAGTATTTT.

This clone was recorded many times. The chain carries TRBV19 and TRBJ2-2; the D gene is possibly TRBD2 (6 bases). CDR1 is LNHDA and CDR2 is SQIVND in the germline V gene (reference sequence). V lost 8 bases and J lost 7, with 20 bases in between. CDR3 length equals 15 residues. CDR3 sequence reads: CASQAGGNFGGELFF. DNA of the CDR3: TGTGCCAGTCAAGCTGGCGGGAATTTCGGCGGGGAGCTGTTTTTT.

This clone was detected only a few times. J is TRBJ1-5 and V is TRBV11-2, with no clear D. Germline V gives CDR1 SGHAT, CDR2 FQNNGV. The CDR3 sequence is 13 residues long. V lost 0 bases to trimming and J lost 6 bases, with 6 bases between them. The CDR3, as DNA: TGTGCCAGCAGCTTAGAATTGATTCAGCCCCAGCATTTT. Its translation is CASSLELIQPQHF.

This clone was counted only a few times. A single base is all that separates this from a far larger clone, so a read error is likely. The rearrangement links TRBV7-2 to TRBJ2-1; D gene uncertain. CDR1 and CDR2 from the germline V gene are SGHTA and FQGNSA. Deletions cut 1 base from V and 2 bases from J, with 3 bases between. This CDR3 is 13 amino acids long. The CDR3 here is CASSLEPYNEQFF. In DNA form, the CDR3 reads TGTGCCAGCAGCTTAGAACCCTACAATGAGCAGTTCTTC.

The chain joins TRBV6-5 to TRBJ2-6; D possibly corresponds to TRBD1 (6 bases). V was pared by 6 bases and J by 4 bases, with 13 bases between. Germline V gives CDR1 MNHEY, CDR2 SVGAGI. The CDR3 extends over 15 amino acids. This CDR3 reads CASRPHRAGANVLTF. The CDR3 region has the DNA TGTGCCAGCAGACCCCACAGGGCGGGGGCCAACGTCCTGACTTTC.

This clone was counted only a few times. The rearrangement joins TRBV19 to TRBJ2-3; weak D call: TRBD2 (5 bases). Trimming pared 9 bases from V and 2 bases from J, leaving 15 bases between. Germline CDR1 reads LNHDA; CDR2 reads SQIVND (reference sequence). The CDR3 extends over 14 amino acids. The chain's CDR3 is CASTFQRNTDTQYF. The CDR3 DNA sequence: TGTGCCAGCACATTTCAGCGGAACACAGATACGCAGTATTTT.

In its sample, this clone was seen a few times. The chain links TRBV9 to TRBJ2-2, with D possibly TRBD2 on 5 matching bases. V was clipped by 4 bases and J by 1 base, with 14 bases between them. From germline, CDR1 is SGDLS and CDR2 YYNGEE. The CDR3 runs 16 residues. The CDR3 DNA reads TGTGCCAGCAGCATAACTAGTACCAGGAACACCGGGGAGCTGTTTTTT. Its protein product is CASSITSTRNTGELFF.

The rearrangement joins TRBV15 to TRBJ2-5; D might be TRBD1 or TRBD2, each matching 5 bases. The CDR3 runs to 12 residues. The V and J ends lost 11 bases and 4 bases respectively, with 14 bases between them. Germline CDR1 reads LNHNV; CDR2 reads YYDKDF (reference sequence). As DNA, the CDR3 is TGTGCCTTTATAAGTGGGGGAGAGACCCAGTACTTC. Translating gives CAFISGGETQYF. The variable domain in full, completed from reference TRBV15 and TRBJ2-5, reads DAMVIQNPRYQVTQFGKPVTLSCSQTLNHNVMYWYQQKSSQAPKLLFHYYDKDFNNEADTPDNFQSRRPNTSFCFLDIRSPGLGDTAMYLCAFISGGETQYFGPGTRLLVL.

This clone occurred a few times. This sample includes further DNA sequences coding for the same CDR3. The chain uses TRBV6-5 and TRBJ2-1; D gene unclear. Germline CDR1 MNHEY, CDR2 SVGAGI. The CDR3 has 14 amino acids. V dropped 0 bases and J dropped 4 bases, with 7 bases sitting between them. The CDR3 DNA follows: TGTGCCAGCAGTTACTCGACTGAATACAATGAGCAGTTCTTC. It is translated as CASSYSTEYNEQFF.

This chain uses TRBV29-1 with TRBJ2-3; 7 nucleotides align to TRBD2. The germline V gene has CDR1 SQVTM and CDR2 ANQGSEA. Unmatched junction bases numbered 5, after V lost 7 bases and J lost 1 base. CDR3 length: 13 residues. The CDR3 nucleotides are TGCAGCGCTCGCGGGAGTCGCACAGATACGCAGTATTTT. Translated: CSARGSRTDTQYF.